The present T cell receptor (beta chain) was sequenced within a study of shared clonotypes between healthy human individuals. Only in-frame clones appear in the TCRdb table, and some are missing; sequencing was by immunoSEQ multiplex PCR. The table has some 200,000 clones, about 69% seen once. V was pared by 6 bases and J by 7 bases, with 7 bases of the junction left unmatched. Germline values: CDR1 KGHSH, CDR2 LQKENI. The CDR3 extends over 16 amino acids. This clone showed up many times. Sample: memory CD4+ T cells sorted from blood. Subset indicated: CD45RA-negative fraction. The receptor was derived from a man aged 25-40 years in good health. The chain is built from TRBV18 and TRBJ2-2, with 14 positions matching TRBD2. The CDR3 region has the DNA TGTGCCAGCTCCCCAGGGACTAGCGGGAGACTCGGGGAGCTGTTTTTT. Translation gives CASSPGTSGRLGELFF.